Each of the 14 T cell receptor beta chains below was sequenced from the same sample in a study of glioma-infiltrating T cells after dendritic cell vaccination. The protocol was immunoSEQ multiplex PCR, while the TCRdb copy is restricted to in-frame clones and leaves out a portion. This table holds under 130,000 clones, 81% found once. The specimen was blood, collected before dendritic cell vaccination. The receptors here all came from a human donor with glioblastoma.

This chain uses TRBV19 with TRBJ2-5; D ambiguous. The ends were cut back, 5 bases at V and 11 bases at J, with 18 bases in the middle. This CDR3 region has 13 residues. CDR1 is LNHDA, CDR2 SQIVND, per germline (reference sequence). The CDR3 coding sequence is TGTGCCAGTAGTGCAGAGCAGCGTGGCGCGCAGTACTTC. As protein: CASSAEQRGAQYF.

The V and J genes are TRBV4-3 and TRBJ2-6, with unresolved D. This CDR3 is 17 amino acids long. Germline values: CDR1 LGHNA, CDR2 YSLEER. Trimming removed 0 bases at V and 0 bases at J, with 9 bases between. The CDR3 protein is CASSQDIGFSGANVLTF. In DNA form, the CDR3 reads TGCGCCAGCAGCCAAGATATTGGCTTCTCTGGGGCCAACGTCCTGACTTTC.

J is TRBJ1-5 and V is TRBV30; maybe TRBD1 (5 bases). The CDR3 is 13 amino acids. Trimming shortened V by 3 bases and J by 6 bases, and 12 bases separated the two germline ends. Germline CDR1 GTSNPN, CDR2 SVGIG (reference sequence). CDR3 nucleotides: TGTGCCTGGAGCCCAACCGGGGGTCAGCCCCAGCATTTT. Translation gives CAWSPTGGQPQHF.

This sequence joins TRBV5-1 and TRBJ2-1, with a tentative D call TRBD1 (5 bases). Per germline, CDR1 SGHRS and CDR2 YFSETQ. The V gene lost 0 bases and the J gene lost 9 bases, with 13 bases spanning the gap. This CDR3 is built from 14 residues. The CDR3 DNA is TGCGCCAGCAGCTTGGACCAGGGCGAGAGTGAGCAGTTCTTC. Its translation is CASSLDQGESEQFF.

This sequence joins TRBV19 and TRBJ1-2; D possibly corresponds to TRBD1 (6 bases). Germline-derived CDR1 and CDR2 are LNHDA and SQIVND (reference sequence). The CDR3 extends over 15 amino acids. The V and J ends lost 5 bases and 7 bases respectively, with 20 bases between them. The CDR3 sequence is CASSGKTGPSTGYTF. Here the CDR3 DNA reads TGTGCCAGTAGTGGGAAAACAGGGCCGAGTACTGGCTACACCTTC. The complete variable domain, with remaining parts taken from reference TRBV19 and TRBJ1-2, reads DGGITQSPKYLFRKEGQNVTLSCEQNLNHDAMYWYRQDPGQGLRLIYYSQIVNDFQKGDIAEGYSVSREKKESFPLTVTSAQKNPTAFYLCASSGKTGPSTGYTFGSGTRLTVV.

The chain employs TRBV5-4 and TRBJ1-1; 8 nucleotides match TRBD1. The germline gives CDR1 SGHNT, CDR2 YYREEE (reference sequence). The CDR3 runs 13 residues. With V trimmed by 6 bases and J by 4 bases, 5 bases remained unmatched. The CDR3 is CASNSTGGTEAFF. CDR3 sequence (DNA): TGTGCCAGCAACTCTACAGGGGGCACTGAAGCTTTCTTT. Variable domain in full (rest from reference TRBV5-4 and TRBJ1-1): ETGVTQSPTHLIKTRGQQVTLRCSSQSGHNTVSWYQQALGQGPQFIFQYYREEENGRGNFPPRFSGLQFPNYSSELNVNALELDDSALYLCASNSTGGTEAFFGQGTRLTVV.

V is TRBV4-1 and J is TRBJ1-5; 8 bases map to TRBD1. The junction had 14 bases not matched to a gene; V was cut back by 0 bases and J by 16 bases. This CDR3 is built from 15 residues. Germline CDR1 reads MGHRA; CDR2 reads YSYEKL. CDR3 loop: CASSQDLGRGRGEHF. The CDR3 coding sequence is TGCGCCAGCAGCCAAGATTTAGGCAGGGGGCGCGGGGAACATTTT.

This chain joins TRBV29-1 and TRBJ2-4; 7 nucleotides align to TRBD1. CDR3 size: 14 residues. The germline CDR1 and CDR2 sequences are SQVTM and ANQGSEA. With V trimmed by 6 bases and J by 0 bases, 5 bases remained unmatched. CDR3 sequence: CSVGWTGAKNIQYF. CDR3 nucleotides: TGCAGCGTAGGTTGGACAGGAGCCAAAAACATTCAGTACTTC.

The V and J genes are TRBV7-2 and TRBJ1-4, with a possible D match to TRBD1 (6 bases). Germline CDR1 SGHTA, CDR2 FQGNSA. V lost 2 bases and J 6 bases, leaving 10 bases between the germline ends. CDR3 length: 14 residues. The CDR3 sequence is CASSLSGVDEKLFF. In nucleotides, the CDR3 is TGTGCCAGCAGCTTATCAGGGGTAGATGAAAAACTGTTTTTT.

This chain connects TRBV12-5 to TRBJ2-1, with D perhaps matching TRBD2 (6 bases). CDR3 size: 15 residues. The V gene lost 3 bases and the J gene lost 8 bases, with 17 bases spanning the gap. The V gene's germline CDR1 is LGHNT and CDR2 FRNRAP. The CDR3 loop is CASGLVRHGGDEQFF. In nucleotides, the CDR3 is TGTGCTAGTGGTTTAGTGCGCCATGGAGGGGATGAGCAGTTCTTC.

This rearrangement joins TRBV4-1 to TRBJ1-5; perhaps TRBD1 as D (5 bases). V lost 4 bases and J lost 0, with 13 bases in between. Germline CDR1 and CDR2: MGHRA and YSYEKL. The CDR3 has 16 amino acids. CDR3 in amino acids: CASSPQGAISNQPQHF. The CDR3 coding sequence is TGCGCCAGCAGCCCGCAAGGGGCGATTAGCAATCAGCCCCAGCATTTT.

The CDR3 region has the DNA TGTGCCAGCAGTGTGACAGGGATCATCTACGAGCAGTACTTC. Translating gives CASSVTGIIYEQYF. The chain combines TRBV27 with TRBJ2-5; 7 nucleotides line up with TRBD1. Matching the DNA end better, TRBJ2-7 makes the J call doubtful. The CDR3 is 14 amino acids. Germline CDR1 MNHEY, CDR2 SMNVEV (reference sequence).

The chain employs TRBV4-3 and TRBJ1-2; possibly TRBD1 for D (5 bases). This CDR3 has 15 residues. CDR1 LGHNA and CDR2 YSLEER come from the germline V gene. Trimming took 1 base from V and 1 from J, leaving 10 bases between them. CDR3 sequence (DNA): TGCGCCAGCAGCCAAGTCGCAGGGCTTAACTATGGCTACACCTTC. This codes for CASSQVAGLNYGYTF.

The V gene is TRBV19, the J gene TRBJ1-4, with a possible D match to TRBD1 (5 bases). Germline CDR1 LNHDA, CDR2 SQIVND (reference sequence). This CDR3 spans 14 amino acids. The ends were cut back, 7 bases at V and 0 bases at J, with 9 bases in the middle. CDR3 region: CASKGEATNEKLFF. CDR3 in DNA: TGTGCCAGTAAAGGGGAGGCAACTAATGAAAAACTGTTTTTT.